The T cell receptor beta chain described here comes from a study of blood T cell repertoires in COVID-19. Study overall: Acute and convalescent COVID-19 specimens originated in the United States, Italy and Spain. In each case, the material was cDNA or gDNA derived from T cells, B-cell-depleted T cells, or PBMCs.

In the original workflow: Estimation of nucleated cell counts was performed using reference gene primer amplification. This table comes from immunoSEQ multiplex PCR, and its TCRdb copy is limited to in-frame clones, with some not included. That table gives V, J and clone size, and the DNA gave D and trimming. Here the sample spans about 310,000 clones, 80% to 90% being singletons. V lost 1 base to trimming and J lost 7 bases, with 12 bases between them. The CDR3 spans 14 residues. Germline V gene lookup returns CDR1 SGDLS and CDR2 YYNGEE. This chain links TRBV9 with TRBJ2-1; a weak D match, TRBD2 (6 bases). This clonotype originated in a woman in her 50s who had recovered from COVID-19. Sequencing was done on a sample of peripheral blood. CDR3 sequence: CASSVSGVVNEQFF. The CDR3 nucleotides read TGTGCCAGCAGCGTATCGGGAGTGGTGAATGAGCAGTTCTTC. Full variable domain (missing parts from reference TRBV9 and TRBJ2-1): DSGVTQTPKHLITATGQRVTLRCSPRSGDLSVYWYQQSLDQGLQFLIQYYNGEERAKGNILERFSAQQFPDLHSELNLSSLELGDSALYFCASSVSGVVNEQFFGPGTRLTVL.